Listed here is a single T cell receptor beta chain. These data come from a study of cytomegalovirus exposure and HLA in healthy donors. The PCR was carried out with 60 Vbeta primers and 13 Jbeta primers. In the authors' workflow: The authors later counted roughly 76 million unique TCR beta chains, some 10 million of them shared. The table came from immunoSEQ multiplex PCR; TCRdb's copy has only in-frame clones and leaves some out. V and J calls and clone size are copied from that table; D and trimming were computed from the DNA. The specimen's table records about 150,000 clones. In germline, CDR1 is KGHSH, CDR2 LQKENI. The V gene lost 3 bases and the J gene lost 0 bases, with 12 bases spanning the gap. CDR3 size: 16 residues.

The clonotype originates from a woman aged 45-60 years in good health and CMV-seronegative. The source material was PBMCs. The chain uses TRBV18 and TRBJ1-3, with D perhaps TRBD1 (6 bases). The CDR3 nucleotides are TGTGCCAGCTCACCCCAGGGGTCGTCCTCTGGAAACACCATATATTTT. Translated: CASSPQGSSSGNTIYF.